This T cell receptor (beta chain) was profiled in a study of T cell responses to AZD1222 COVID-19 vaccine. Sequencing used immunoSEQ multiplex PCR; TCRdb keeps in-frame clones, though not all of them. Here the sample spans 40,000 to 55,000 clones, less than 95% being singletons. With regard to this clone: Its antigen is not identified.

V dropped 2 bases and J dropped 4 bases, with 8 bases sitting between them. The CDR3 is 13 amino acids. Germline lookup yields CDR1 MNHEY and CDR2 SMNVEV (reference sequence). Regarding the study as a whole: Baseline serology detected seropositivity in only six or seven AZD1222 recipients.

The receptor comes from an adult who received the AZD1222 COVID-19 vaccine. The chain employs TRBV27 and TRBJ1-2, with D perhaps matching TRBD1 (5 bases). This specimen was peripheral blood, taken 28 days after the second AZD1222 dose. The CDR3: CASSLIGGYGYTF. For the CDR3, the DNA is TGTGCCAGCAGTTTAATCGGGGGCTATGGCTACACCTTC.